Listed below are T cell receptor beta chains from one sample, sequenced in a study of cytotoxic CD8 clonotypes in ibrutinib-treated CLL. TCRdb's copy holds only in-frame clones and misses some; the assay was immunoSEQ multiplex PCR. The sample contains roughly 300,000 clones, more than 70% of which appear only once. This specimen consisted of PBMCs, obtained at disease progression, from a patient treated with ibrutinib. The source of these receptors is a human donor with chronic lymphocytic leukemia. Each CDR3 is given with its conserved first and last residue. A D gene is named only where the DNA matches it firmly. Clone size appears in some rows only: once, few, many, or a class for an expanded clone.

size | D | J | V | CDR3 | DNA
- | TRBD1 | TRBJ2-7 | TRBV6-5 | CASRPGQGYYEQYF | TGTGCCAGCAGACCCGGACAGGGATACTACGAGCAGTACTTC
- | - | TRBJ2-1 | TRBV7-9 | CASSLAQGSEQFF | TGTGCCAGCAGCTTAGCGCAGGGTAGCGAGCAGTTCTTC
- | TRBD2 | TRBJ2-4 | TRBV11-2 | CASSPGTSRNIQYF | TGTGCCAGCAGCCCCGGGACTAGCAGAAACATTCAGTACTTC
- | - | TRBJ2-6 | TRBV7-8 | CASSLGVLRANVLTF | TGTGCCAGCAGCTTAGGGGTCCTCCGGGCCAACGTCCTGACTTTC
- | - | TRBJ1-1 | TRBV7-9 | CASSLAGGAGTEAFF | TGTGCCAGCAGCTTAGCGGGCGGGGCAGGCACTGAAGCTTTCTTT
- | - | TRBJ2-2 | TRBV7-6 | CASSLVAGLNTGELFF | TGTGCCAGCAGCTTAGTCGCAGGGCTAAACACCGGGGAGCTGTTTTTT
once | TRBD1 | TRBJ2-4 | TRBV9 | CASSHRDWTGKNIQYF | TGTGCCAGCAGCCACAGGGATTGGACAGGCAAAAACATTCAGTACTTC
- | - | TRBJ2-7 | TRBV27 | CASSFGLNFEQYF | TGTGCCAGCAGTTTTGGGCTAAACTTCGAGCAGTACTTC
- | TRBD2 | TRBJ2-5 | TRBV5-1 | CASSGLAGGPGEETQYF | TGCGCCAGCAGCGGACTAGCGGGAGGGCCGGGGGAGGAGACCCAGTACTTC
few | - | TRBJ1-4 | TRBV4-1 | CASSQESGHGEVGEKLFF | TGCGCCAGCAGCCAAGAGTCCGGGCACGGGGAGGTTGGTGAAAAACTGTTTTTT
few | - | TRBJ1-4 | TRBV11-2 | CASSLAHTTNEKLFF | TGTGCCAGCAGCTTAGCGCACACAACTAATGAAAAACTGTTTTTT
- | - | TRBJ2-3 | TRBV14 | CASSQVGDTQYF | TGTGCCAGCAGCCAAGTCGGCGATACGCAGTATTTT
- | - | TRBJ2-7 | TRBV7-2 | CASSLGPFEQYF | TGTGCCAGCAGCTTGGGACCATTCGAGCAGTACTTC
- | - | TRBJ2-3 | TRBV6-5 | CASSYSIWDTQYF | TGTGCCAGCAGTTACTCTATTTGGGATACGCAGTATTTT
- | TRBD1 | TRBJ2-3 | TRBV6-1 | CASSATGGPDTQYF | TGTGCCAGCAGTGCCACAGGGGGCCCAGATACGCAGTATTTT
- | - | TRBJ2-1 | TRBV9 | CASSLRGEANEQFF | TGTGCCAGCAGCCTGAGGGGGGAGGCTAATGAGCAGTTCTTC
- | TRBD2 | TRBJ2-3 | TRBV29-1 | CSVTGTRRSDTQYF | TGCAGCGTAACCGGGACTAGAAGATCAGATACGCAGTATTTT
- | - | TRBJ2-3 | TRBV27 | CASTAVLARTDTQYF | TGTGCCAGCACCGCCGTTTTGGCACGCACAGATACGCAGTATTTT
- | TRBD2 | TRBJ2-3 | TRBV9 | CASSPNLGTSGATTDTQYF | TGTGCCAGCAGCCCGAATCTGGGGACTAGCGGGGCGACCACAGATACGCAGTATTTT
few | - | TRBJ2-7 | TRBV7-2 | CASSPGPYYEQYF | TGTGCCAGCAGCCCGGGACCGTACTACGAGCAGTACTTC